A selection of T cell receptor beta chains follows, all from one sample in a study of T-cell reconstitution after alpha-beta-depleted transplantation in children. TCRdb re-derived calls from the PCR reads in MiXCR, one entry per CDR3 protein. The sample records over 200,000 distinct CDR3 sequences, around 8.4% being singletons. The sample here was PBMCs, mostly from graft donor cells, taken 360 days after TCRalphabeta/CD19-depleted stem cell transplant. The receptor set was obtained from a male patient aged 2 to 9 who had a stem cell transplant for acute myeloid leukemia, so the T cells may come from the graft donor. CDR3s include the opening cysteine and the closing phenylalanine or tryptophan. A D gene is named only where the DNA matches it firmly. A row's size may be missing; if present it is once, few, many or a size class.

J gene,CDR3 length,D gene,V gene,clone size,CDR3 protein,CDR3 DNA
TRBJ2-3,17,TRBD2,TRBV27,many,CASSRKLAGRGTDTQYF,TGTGCCAGCAGTCGAAAGCTAGCGGGACGTGGGACAGATACGCAGTATTTT
TRBJ2-5,19,TRBD2,TRBV11-1,few,CASSLRRLAIFGPRETQYF,TGTGCCAGCAGCTTACGGAGACTAGCTATCTTTGGTCCCCGAGAGACCCAGTACTTC
TRBJ2-3,15,TRBD2,TRBV12-3/TRBV12-4,few,CASSTGLAGVDTQYF,TGTGCCAGCAGTACGGGACTAGCGGGAGTAGATACGCAGTATTTT
TRBJ2-7,12,NA,TRBV12-3/TRBV12-4,NA,CASSTPPYEQYF,TGTGCCAGCAGTACCCCTCCCTACGAGCAGTACTTC
TRBJ2-1,14,NA,TRBV5-1,NA,CASSSDFSYNEQFF,TGCGCCAGCAGCTCCGACTTCTCCTACAATGAGCAGTTCTTC
TRBJ2-3,16,NA,TRBV9,many,CASSVEAGGESDTQYF,TGTGCCAGCAGCGTAGAGGCAGGGGGGGAATCCGATACGCAGTATTTT
TRBJ2-1,13,NA,TRBV6-2/TRBV6-3,NA,CASSLLTWGKQFF,TGTGCCAGCAGTCTTCTGACCTGGGGCAAGCAGTTCTTC
TRBJ1-6,15,NA,TRBV10-3,few,CAIKQGDWADSPLHF,TGTGCCATCAAACAGGGTGATTGGGCGGATTCACCCCTCCACTTT
TRBJ2-7,15,TRBD2,TRBV10-3,many,CAISDIAGRSYEQYF,TGTGCCATCAGTGATATAGCGGGACGCTCCTACGAGCAGTACTTC
TRBJ2-3,14,NA,TRBV6-1,few,CASRELSSTDTQYF,TGTGCCAGCAGGGAGCTATCTAGCACAGATACGCAGTATTTT
TRBJ2-3,13,NA,TRBV20-1,NA,CSARETTTDTQYF,TGCAGTGCTAGAGAAACCACCACAGATACGCAGTATTTT
TRBJ1-2,16,NA,TRBV6-1,NA,CASRGGEGAMFYGYTF,TGTGCCAGCAGGGGGGGGGAGGGAGCAATGTTCTATGGCTACACCTTC
TRBJ2-7,12,TRBD1,TRBV5-1,few,CASSPTGHEQYF,TGCGCCAGCAGCCCGACAGGGCACGAGCAGTACTTC
TRBJ1-6,13,TRBD1,TRBV29-1,few,CSVGRQGRSPLHF,TGCAGCGTTGGGAGACAGGGGCGTTCACCCCTCCACTTT
TRBJ2-2,15,NA,TRBV4-2,NA,CASSQATEGLRELFF,TGTGCCAGCAGCCAAGCAACAGAGGGACTCAGGGAGCTGTTTTTT
TRBJ1-6,17,NA,TRBV12-3/TRBV12-4,few,CASSFGFRQSLVSPLHF,TGTGCCAGCAGTTTCGGATTCCGACAGTCCCTCGTTTCACCCCTCCACTTT
TRBJ2-1,14,NA,TRBV7-9,many,CASSLREGYNEQFF,TGTGCCAGCAGCTTACGTGAGGGCTACAATGAGCAGTTCTTC
TRBJ2-5,14,TRBD2,TRBV20-1,few,CSASGQRGQETQYF,TGCAGTGCTAGTGGCCAGCGGGGACAAGAGACCCAGTACTTC
TRBJ1-5,14,NA,TRBV5-1,NA,CASSPGFSNQPQHF,TGCGCCAGCAGCCCGGGGTTTAGCAATCAGCCCCAGCATTTT
TRBJ2-2,17,TRBD2,TRBV2,few,CASSANGLAGETGELFF,TGTGCCAGCAGTGCGAACGGACTAGCGGGAGAAACCGGGGAGCTGTTTTTT
TRBJ1-2,14,NA,TRBV12-3/TRBV12-4,NA,CASSARTEPSNCTF,TGTGCCAGCAGTGCCCGGACAGAGCCCTCCAATTGCACCTTC
TRBJ2-1,14,TRBD2,TRBV12-3/TRBV12-4,many,CASTTSGRYNEQFF,TGTGCCAGCACCACAAGCGGGAGGTACAATGAGCAGTTCTTC
TRBJ2-1,12,NA,TRBV9,few,CASSVVRGEQFF,TGTGCCAGCAGCGTAGTTCGGGGGGAGCAGTTCTTC
TRBJ2-3,19,TRBD2,TRBV4-3,few,CASSQDFRLAGQSTDTQYF,TGCGCCAGCAGCCAAGATTTTCGGCTAGCGGGACAAAGCACAGATACGCAGTATTTT
TRBJ2-5,12,NA,TRBV20-1,NA,CSADDVQETQYF,TGCAGTGCAGACGATGTGCAAGAGACCCAGTACTTC
TRBJ2-3,12,NA,TRBV6-2/TRBV6-3,many,CASSQRTDTQYF,TGTGCCAGCTCGCAACGCACAGATACGCAGTATTTT
TRBJ2-5,15,TRBD1,TRBV15,many,CATSTWDRVQETQYF,TGTGCCACCAGCACCTGGGACAGGGTACAAGAGACCCAGTACTTC